Below are 23 T cell receptor beta chains sequenced from a single sample in a study of T cell clonality in common variable immunodeficiency. Study-wide results and caveats: In common variable immunodeficiency, TCR beta chains reportedly carried fewer deletions and N-nucleotide insertions.

Assay used: immunoSEQ multiplex PCR; TCRdb lists only in-frame clones, some missing. The sample has around 24,000 clones, none seen only once. These receptors' antigens are unknown. Source material: peripheral blood mononuclear cells. These receptors originate from a human donor with common variable immunodeficiency.

The table lists this clone with many counts. The read ends 3 residues shy of where the CDR3 ends; the end is completed using the germline J gene. The chain couples TRBV30 to TRBJ1-2; D is unclear. The CDR3 is made up of 14 amino acids. The germline gives CDR1 GTSNPN, CDR2 SVGIG (reference sequence). The V end lost 3 bases, the J end lost 6 bases, and 17 bases lay between the germline ends. CDR3 protein: CAWSLDARVNGYTF. Incomplete CDR3 DNA: TGTGCCTGGAGCCTAGATGCGCGGGTTAATGGC. Combining the CDR3 with reference TRBV30 and TRBJ1-2 gives the whole variable domain SQTIHQWPATLVQPVGSPLSLECTVEGTSNPNLYWYRQAAGRGLQLLFYSVGIGQISSEVPQNLSASRPQDRQFILSSKKLLLSDSGFYLCAWSLDARVNGYTFGSGTRLTVV.

In its sample, this clone was seen many times. The CDR3 is cut off 3 residues early in the read; its end comes from the germline J gene. The chain couples TRBV6-1 to TRBJ2-1; D is unresolved. Germline loops: CDR1 MNHNS, CDR2 SASEGT. This CDR3 has 16 amino acids. V was cut by 2 bases and J by 8 bases, with 19 bases left in between. The sequenced CDR3 bases are TGTGCCAGCAGTGAATATGTGGTTCCCCCTCAGGATGAG. Translating gives CASSEYVVPPQDE. The entire CDR3 protein reads CASSEYVVPPQDEQFF.

In the case of this clone: The CDR3 end falls 3 residues outside the read, so it is completed with the germline J gene. The chain uses TRBV2 and TRBJ2-1; the D gene is possibly TRBD2 (7 bases). The CDR3 is 16 residues long. V lost 3 bases, J lost 4 bases, and 16 bases lay in between. Germline lookup yields CDR1 SNHLY and CDR2 FYNNEI. CDR3 sequence reads: CASSEIGGLGYNEQFF. CDR3 DNA (partial): TGTGCCAGCAGTGAGATCGGGGGGCTTGGGTACAATGAG.

This clone was counted many times. The CDR3 goes on 3 residues after the read ends, and that part is filled in from the germline J gene. The V gene is TRBV5-1, the J gene TRBJ2-5; maybe TRBD1 (5 bases). V was clipped by 0 bases and J by 1 base, with 10 bases between them. Germline V gene data show CDR1 as SGHRS and CDR2 as YFSETQ. CDR3 length equals 15 residues. The CDR3 loop is CASSLDPGSQETQYF. The part of the CDR3 DNA that was read is TGCGCCAGCAGCTTGGACCCAGGGTCCCAAGAGACC.

This clone was seen at least ten times. The CDR3 here is CASSFGRGNTEAFF. CDR3 bases read: TGTGCCAGCAGTTTTGGCCGGGGGAACACTGAA. The gene calls are TRBV28 and TRBJ1-1, with unresolved D. The read gets to within 3 residues of the CDR3 end, and the germline J gene fills in the rest. Per the germline V gene, CDR1 is MDHEN and CDR2 is SYDVKM. CDR3 length: 14 residues. V was clipped by 3 bases and J by 1 base, with 9 bases between them.

This clone was seen at least ten times. The read terminates 3 residues before the CDR3 end, so the remaining end is supplied by the germline J gene. This sequence joins TRBV30 and TRBJ2-5; 14 bases agree with TRBD2. J gave up 5 bases and V 3 bases, and 8 bases lay outside the gene matches. Per germline, CDR1 GTSNPN and CDR2 SVGIG (reference sequence). The CDR3 contains 16 residues. The CDR3 is CAWRRGTSGSSETQYF. Incomplete CDR3 DNA: TGTGCCTGGAGGCGAGGGACTAGCGGGAGCTCGGAGACC.

Remarks on this clone: Read data end 3 residues before the CDR3 end; the end is taken from the germline J gene. The same CDR3 can be traced to other DNA sequences in this sample. The chain uses TRBV18 and TRBJ2-1, with TRBD1 matching 12 bases. Germline CDR1 and CDR2: KGHSH and LQKENI. The CDR3 extends over 16 amino acids. J lost 9 bases, V lost 3 bases, and 9 bases had no gene match. The CDR3 sequence: CASSPTLGQGAPEQFF. CDR3 DNA (partial): TGTGCCAGCTCACCTACTTTGGGACAGGGGGCTCCTGAG. Drawing the rest from reference TRBV18 and TRBJ2-1, the complete variable domain is NAGVMQNPRHLVRRRGQEARLRCSPMKGHSHVYWYRQLPEEGLKFMVYLQKENIIDESGMPKERFSAEFPKEGPSILRIQQVVRGDSAAYFCASSPTLGQGAPEQFFGPGTRLTVL.

This clone was counted ten times or more. The read gets to within 3 residues of the CDR3 end, and the germline J gene fills in the rest. The chain recombines TRBV5-6 with TRBJ2-2, with D perhaps matching TRBD2 (5 bases). The V gene's germline CDR1 is SGHDT and CDR2 YYEEEE. The ends were cut back, 2 bases at V and 4 bases at J, with 12 bases in the middle. The CDR3 is 15 residues long. The CDR3 loop is CASSLYGVGTGELFF. The sequenced part of the CDR3 DNA is TGTGCCAGCAGCTTATACGGGGTTGGCACCGGGGAG.

The sample holds a few counts of this clone. CDR3 DNA (partial): TGTGCCAGCAGCTCTAACTCGGGGATGAACACTGAA. Translation: CASSSNSGMNTE. The CDR3 in its entirety is CASSSNSGMNTEAFF. The chain carries TRBV7-2 and TRBJ1-1; no reliable D call. Coverage ceases 3 residues before the CDR3 finishes, and the germline J gene fills in the end. This CDR3 comprises 15 residues. The germline gives CDR1 SGHTA, CDR2 FQGNSA. V lost 4 bases to trimming and J lost 0 bases, with 12 bases between them.

On this clone itself: The read ends 3 residues before the CDR3 terminus; that terminus is restored from the germline J gene. The V and J genes are TRBV7-8 and TRBJ1-4; unclear D gene. Germline-derived CDR1 and CDR2 are SGHVS and FQNEAQ. The CDR3 totals 15 residues. The V end lost 4 bases, the J end lost 8 bases, and 17 bases lay between the germline ends. The covered CDR3 bases are TGTGCCAGCAGCTCCCCAGATCGTAAGAAGGAAAAA. This codes for CASSSPDRKKEK. The entire CDR3 is CASSSPDRKKEKLFF.

Worth noting for this clone: The CDR3 is cut off 3 residues early in the read; its end comes from the germline J gene. The V and J genes are TRBV11-2 and TRBJ2-7; TRBD1 agrees at 7 bases. This CDR3 spans 15 amino acids. The V segment lost 1 base and the J segment 4 bases; nucleotides outside the gene matches: 7. Germline V gene lookup returns CDR1 SGHAT and CDR2 FQNNGV. CDR3 DNA, as far as it was read: TGTGCCAGCAGCTTAGTCGACAGGGTAAATTACGAG. This encodes CASSLVDRVNYE. The entire CDR3 protein is CASSLVDRVNYEQYF.

The table lists this clone with many counts. The CDR3 end is not reached by the read, which stops 3 residues before it; the germline J gene fills it in. The chain uses TRBV13 and TRBJ2-3, with 9 bases that match TRBD1. Germline V gives CDR1 PRHDT, CDR2 FYEKMQ (reference sequence). V was pared by 5 bases and J by 1 base, with 7 bases of the junction left unmatched. The CDR3 is 16 amino acids. Partial CDR3 DNA: TGTGCCAGCAGCGACAACAGGGGGCAGGGCACAGATACG. Residues: CASSDNRGQGTDT. From start to end, the CDR3 is CASSDNRGQGTDTQYF.

This clone was observed at least ten times. The read terminates 3 residues ahead of where the CDR3 ends, so the germline J gene completes it. The gene calls are TRBV7-9 and TRBJ1-5; TRBD1 matches at 8 bases. The germline V gene has CDR1 SEHNR and CDR2 FQNEAQ (reference sequence). The CDR3 has 14 amino acids. The junction had 5 bases not matched to a gene; V was cut back by 6 bases and J by 4 bases. CDR3 amino acids: CASSRTGGNQPQHF. Incomplete CDR3 DNA: TGTGCCAGCAGTCGTACAGGGGGAAATCAGCCC.

This clone appeared many times. The sequence runs out 3 residues before the end of the CDR3; the remainder is reconstructed from the germline J gene. The chain recombines TRBV30 with TRBJ1-4, with 7 bases aligning to TRBD1. The length of the CDR3 is 13 residues. Germline values: CDR1 GTSNPN, CDR2 SVGIG (reference sequence). The V segment lost 4 bases and the J segment 4 bases; nucleotides outside the gene matches: 3. Partial CDR3 DNA: TGTGCCTGGAACACAGGGGTTAATGAAAAA. The encoded protein is CAWNTGVNEK. The whole CDR3 protein reads CAWNTGVNEKLFF.

This clone has at least ten counts. The CDR3 end is not reached by the read, which stops 3 residues before it; the germline J gene fills it in. The genes are TRBV18 and TRBJ1-3, with TRBD1 matching over 10 bases. V lost 3 bases and J lost 2; bases outside the gene matches: 1. In germline, CDR1 is KGHSH, CDR2 LQKENI. This CDR3 is 15 amino acids long. The CDR3 spells CASSPDRGPGNTIYF. The sequenced CDR3 bases are TGTGCCAGCTCACCTGACAGGGGGCCTGGAAACACC. The whole variable domain, filled in from reference TRBV18 and TRBJ1-3, reads NAGVMQNPRHLVRRRGQEARLRCSPMKGHSHVYWYRQLPEEGLKFMVYLQKENIIDESGMPKERFSAEFPKEGPSILRIQQVVRGDSAAYFCASSPDRGPGNTIYFGEGSWLTVV.

This clone occurred a few times. The CDR3 is cut off 3 residues early in the read; its end comes from the germline J gene. The chain uses TRBV6-2 or TRBV6-3 and TRBJ2-7; 12 bases are shared with TRBD1. The ends lost 6 bases at V and 1 base at J; junction bases unmatched: 4. This CDR3 has 15 amino acids. CDR1 is MNHEY, CDR2 SVGEGT, per germline. The sequenced part of the CDR3 DNA is TGTGCCAGCAGCCGGGGACAGGGGGCTTCCTACGAG. The encoded protein is CASSRGQGASYE. The entire CDR3 protein reads CASSRGQGASYEQYF.

This clone was detected many times. The read stops 3 residues short of the end of the CDR3; the missing end is completed from the germline J gene. The rearrangement uses TRBV2 and TRBJ2-1; D is possibly TRBD1 (5 bases). From germline, CDR1 is SNHLY and CDR2 FYNNEI. The V end lost 7 bases, the J end lost 7 bases, and 14 bases lay between the germline ends. This CDR3 contains 13 residues. The part of the CDR3 DNA that was read is TGTGCCAGCAATGGCAGGGAATCGAATGAG. Its protein product is CASNGRESNE. The full-length CDR3 reads as CASNGRESNEQFF.

This clone has a count of ten or more. The observed sequence ends 3 residues before the CDR3 terminus, with the missing tail filled in from the germline J gene. The rearrangement joins TRBV5-1 to TRBJ1-1, with 10 positions matching TRBD1. The germline V gene encodes CDR1 SGHRS and CDR2 YFSETQ. Losses at the gene ends were 6 bases for V and 1 base for J; bases not matched to a gene: 3. This CDR3 comprises 14 residues. CDR3 loop: CASKGQGTNTEAFF. CDR3 bases read: TGCGCCAGCAAGGGACAGGGGACGAACACTGAA. Looking up the rest from reference TRBV5-1 and TRBJ1-1 gives the full variable domain: KAGVTQTPRYLIKTRGQQVTLSCSPISGHRSVSWYQQTPGQGLQFLFEYFSETQRNKGNFPGRFSGRQFSNSRSEMNVSTLELGDSALYLCASKGQGTNTEAFFGQGTRLTVV.

This clone was seen only a few times. The observed sequence ends 3 residues before the CDR3 terminus, with the missing tail filled in from the germline J gene. V gene TRBV19 combines with J gene TRBJ2-7, with D maybe TRBD1 (5 bases). Germline CDR1 is LNHDA and CDR2 is SQIVND (reference sequence). The germline V and J ends were trimmed by 3 bases and 1 base, with 13 bases remaining between them. The CDR3 has 15 residues. The CDR3 sequence: CASSIGQGPSYEQYF. The part of the CDR3 DNA that was read is TGTGCCAGTAGTATTGGGCAGGGCCCGTCCTACGAG. The full variable domain, its missing parts supplied by reference TRBV19 and TRBJ2-7, is DGGITQSPKYLFRKEGQNVTLSCEQNLNHDAMYWYRQDPGQGLRLIYYSQIVNDFQKGDIAEGYSVSREKKESFPLTVTSAQKNPTAFYLCASSIGQGPSYEQYFGPGTRLTVT.

As for this clone: The read terminates 3 residues before the CDR3 end, so the remaining end is supplied by the germline J gene. This chain joins TRBV19 and TRBJ1-5; weak D call: TRBD1 (5 bases). Germline V CDR1 and CDR2: LNHDA, SQIVND (reference sequence). V dropped 6 bases and J dropped 1 base, with 25 bases sitting between them. The CDR3 contains 19 residues. The CDR3 loop is CASRPTISAGGLSNQPQHF. CDR3 DNA, as far as it was read: TGTGCCAGTAGACCCACTATTTCGGCGGGGGGATTAAGCAATCAGCCC.

There are many counts of this clone. From the germline J gene comes the end of the CDR3, since the read stops 3 residues before it. The genes are TRBV7-2 and TRBJ2-2; a possible D gene is TRBD1 (6 bases). The CDR3 covers 14 residues. Germline V CDR1 and CDR2: SGHTA, FQGNSA. V gave up 4 bases and J gave up 6 bases, with 12 bases separating them. CDR3: CASSSGQSAGELFF. The part of the CDR3 DNA that was read is TGTGCCAGCAGCTCCGGACAGTCTGCCGGGGAG.

This clone was found many times. The CDR3 end lies 3 residues beyond the end of the read and is filled in from the germline J gene. The chain combines TRBV7-2 with TRBJ1-1, with 10 bases that match TRBD1. Germline V gene lookup returns CDR1 SGHTA and CDR2 FQGNSA. This CDR3 has 14 residues. J was trimmed by 4 bases and V by 3 bases; bases with no gene match: 2. The CDR3: CASSFRTGGTEAFF. The DNA read from the CDR3 is TGTGCCAGCAGCTTTCGGACAGGGGGCACTGAA.

Points on this clone: The read terminates 3 residues before the CDR3 end, so the remaining end is supplied by the germline J gene. V and J are TRBV20-1 and TRBJ2-1; 7 bases map to TRBD2. The CDR3 totals 14 residues. Germline V lookup: CDR1 DFQATT, CDR2 SNEGSKA (reference sequence). Trimming cost V 1 base and J 5 bases; bases outside gene matches: 5. The covered CDR3 bases are TGCAGTGCTAGAGCCCTAGCGGTGGACAATGAG. Protein sequence: CSARALAVDNE. The full CDR3 protein is CSARALAVDNEQFF.